One and the same sample provided the 19 T cell receptor beta chains below, sequenced in a study of blood T cell dynamics during melanoma immunotherapy. Time point defined: week 3, after first cycle of checkpoint inhibitor. Generated by immunoSEQ multiplex PCR, the TCRdb table keeps only in-frame clones and is missing some. The sample has 8,000 to 13,000 clones, around nine tenths seen once. Material: blood, obtained from a patient treated with checkpoint blockade. These receptors originate from a human donor with melanoma.

The rearrangement uses TRBV2 and TRBJ2-5; TRBD1 matches 9 bases. The CDR3 runs to 13 residues. With V trimmed by 6 bases and J by 5 bases, 4 bases remained unmatched. Germline CDR1 is SNHLY and CDR2 is FYNNEI. The CDR3 is CASSRDRGETQYF. The DNA of the CDR3 is TGTGCCAGCAGCCGAGACAGGGGGGAGACCCAGTACTTC. The full variable domain, rest sourced from reference TRBV2 and TRBJ2-5, is EPEVTQTPSHQVTQMGQEVILRCVPISNHLYFYWYRQILGQKVEFLVSFYNNEISEKSEIFDDQFSVERPDGSNFTLKIRSTKLEDSAMYFCASSRDRGETQYFGPGTRLLVL.

The gene calls are TRBV5-1 and TRBJ2-2, with TRBD2 matching 11 bases. The CDR3 extends over 16 amino acids. V was pared by 4 bases and J by 7 bases, with 9 bases of the junction left unmatched. Germline V gene sequence: CDR1 SGHRS, CDR2 YFSETQ. The CDR3 spells CASSALLAGVGGELFF. Here the CDR3 DNA reads TGCGCCAGCAGCGCATTACTAGCGGGAGTAGGCGGGGAGCTGTTTTTT.

The gene calls are TRBV11-2 and TRBJ1-1; TRBD1 aligns across 9 bases. CDR1 and CDR2 (germline): SGHAT, FQNNGV. The V gene end was trimmed by 3 bases and the J gene end by 11 bases; junction bases not matched to a gene: 1. This CDR3 has 11 residues. The DNA for the CDR3 is TGTGCCAGCAGCTTTGGGACAGGGGCTTTCTTT. Encoded protein: CASSFGTGAFF.

This clone was detected only a few times. The chain joins TRBV13 to TRBJ2-7; D is undetermined. The germline CDR1 and CDR2 sequences are PRHDT and FYEKMQ (reference sequence). The CDR3 has 15 amino acids. Between the trimmed V and J ends, which lost 5 bases and 4 bases, there was a span of 18 bases. This chain's CDR3 is CASSVYVAVRYEQYF. The DNA of the CDR3 is TGTGCCAGCAGCGTCTACGTCGCGGTGAGGTACGAGCAGTACTTC.

V usage is TRBV5-1 and J usage is TRBJ2-3; 7 bases agree with TRBD2. V gave up 0 bases and J gave up 0 bases; unmatched junction bases: 13. In germline, CDR1 is SGHRS, CDR2 YFSETQ. This CDR3 comprises 19 residues. The CDR3 DNA is TGCGCCAGCAGCTTGGGGGCAGGGATAGCGGGTCCTAGCACAGATACGCAGTATTTT. Translation: CASSLGAGIAGPSTDTQYF.

J is TRBJ1-4 and V is TRBV2; unclear D gene. This CDR3 spans 15 amino acids. V was clipped by 2 bases and J by 7 bases, with 14 bases between them. Germline V gene lookup returns CDR1 SNHLY and CDR2 FYNNEI. DNA of the CDR3: TGTGCCAGCAGTGAATTGGAGGCGGTGGGTGAAAAACTGTTTTTT. Amino acid sequence: CASSELEAVGEKLFF.

The chain carries TRBV6-1 and TRBJ2-1, with 13 bases matching TRBD2. The CDR3 is 14 amino acids. Trimming cost V 2 bases and J 8 bases; bases outside gene matches: 0. The germline gives CDR1 MNHNS, CDR2 SASEGT. This CDR3 reads CASSETSGRDEQFF. CDR3 bases: TGTGCCAGCAGTGAAACTAGCGGGAGGGATGAGCAGTTCTTC.

This rearrangement joins TRBV9 to TRBJ2-2, with D possibly matching TRBD1 (6 bases). In germline, CDR1 is SGDLS, CDR2 YYNGEE. This CDR3 is 15 amino acids long. Trimming pared 3 bases from V and 4 bases from J, leaving 13 bases between. The CDR3 protein is CASSGVTGSTGELFF. For the CDR3, the DNA is TGTGCCAGCAGCGGAGTTACAGGGTCCACCGGGGAGCTGTTTTTT.

The gene calls are TRBV13 and TRBJ2-7; TRBD1 aligns across 9 bases. This CDR3 is built from 14 residues. V dropped 5 bases and J dropped 5; count of bases not matched to a gene: 7. Per the germline V gene, CDR1 is PRHDT and CDR2 is FYEKMQ (reference sequence). CDR3 sequence reads: CASSGAGTGNEQYF. CDR3 bases: TGTGCCAGCAGCGGGGCCGGGACAGGGAACGAGCAGTACTTC.

This chain connects TRBV6-6 to TRBJ2-7, with 7 bases aligning to TRBD1. There are 14 residues in the CDR3. V was clipped by 2 bases and J by 7 bases; unmatched bases: 8. Germline assignment: CDR1 MNHNY and CDR2 SVGAGI (reference sequence). The CDR3: CASSYGHRGWEQYF. The CDR3 DNA sequence: TGTGCCAGCAGTTACGGGCACAGGGGCTGGGAGCAGTACTTC.

This chain joins TRBV5-6 and TRBJ1-2, with TRBD1 identical over 7 bases. Trimming cost V 5 bases and J 0 bases; bases outside gene matches: 4. The CDR3 has 14 amino acids. Germline V gives CDR1 SGHDT, CDR2 YYEEEE. CDR3 region: CASRRQGPNYGYTF. CDR3 DNA sequence: TGTGCCAGCAGGAGACAGGGCCCTAACTATGGCTACACCTTC.

The chain is built from TRBV20-1 and TRBJ2-5; D is uncertain. The germline V gene has CDR1 DFQATT and CDR2 SNEGSKA (reference sequence). There are 11 residues in the CDR3. Trimming took 4 bases from V and 1 from J, leaving 4 bases between them. This chain's CDR3 is CSANLQETQYF. The CDR3, as DNA: TGCAGTGCTAATCTCCAAGAGACCCAGTACTTC.

V is TRBV5-1 and J is TRBJ1-1; D possibly corresponds to TRBD1 (6 bases). Germline CDR1 and CDR2: SGHRS and YFSETQ. The CDR3 is made up of 16 amino acids. V lost 4 bases to trimming and J lost 4 bases, with 20 bases between them. The CDR3 reads CASSRHPGVRATEAFF. CDR3 sequence (DNA): TGCGCCAGCAGCCGACATCCAGGGGTCCGAGCCACTGAAGCTTTCTTT.

This chain uses TRBV6-5 with TRBJ2-7; D perhaps matches TRBD2 (7 bases). The CDR3 is made up of 15 amino acids. The germline V and J ends were trimmed by 2 bases and 4 bases, with 15 bases remaining between them. CDR1 is MNHEY and CDR2 is SVGAGI in the germline V gene. CDR3 in amino acids: CASSYVAGAGYEQYF. In DNA form, the CDR3 reads TGTGCCAGCAGTTACGTGGCGGGGGCCGGTTACGAGCAGTACTTC.

This CDR3 is CASSHPASWGPSEETQYF. The CDR3, as DNA: TGTGCCAGCAGCCACCCGGCGAGTTGGGGGCCATCGGAAGAGACCCAGTACTTC. The chain carries TRBV14 and TRBJ2-5, with D possibly matching TRBD1 (6 bases). The germline V and J ends were trimmed by 3 bases and 3 bases, with 23 bases remaining between them. The CDR3 runs to 18 residues. Germline V gives CDR1 SGHDN, CDR2 FVKESK.

V usage is TRBV5-4 and J usage is TRBJ1-1; the match to TRBD1 covers 12 bases. CDR3 length: 17 residues. The junction had 5 bases not matched to a gene; V was cut back by 2 bases and J by 0 bases. Germline CDR1 reads SGHNT; CDR2 reads YYREEE (reference sequence). Written as DNA, the CDR3 is TGTGCCAGCAGCTTCCCCGGGACAGGGGGCTTGAACACTGAAGCTTTCTTT. It is translated as CASSFPGTGGLNTEAFF. Together with reference TRBV5-4 and TRBJ1-1, the CDR3 gives the full variable domain: ETGVTQSPTHLIKTRGQQVTLRCSSQSGHNTVSWYQQALGQGPQFIFQYYREEENGRGNFPPRFSGLQFPNYSSELNVNALELDDSALYLCASSFPGTGGLNTEAFFGQGTRLTVV.

V gene TRBV6-6 combines with J gene TRBJ2-5; 7 nucleotides match TRBD1. Germline CDR1 is MNHNY and CDR2 is SVGAGI (reference sequence). The CDR3 length is 14 residues. Germline trimming cut 5 bases from V and 4 bases from J; bases unmatched to any gene: 7. CDR3 sequence reads: CASSPGDRPETQYF. CDR3 sequence (DNA): TGTGCCAGCAGTCCCGGGGACAGACCAGAGACCCAGTACTTC.

The CDR3 spells CASSQGTTYEQYF. The DNA of the CDR3 is TGTGCCAGCAGCCAGGGGACAACCTACGAGCAGTACTTC. This chain uses TRBV28 with TRBJ2-7, with a possible D match to TRBD1 (6 bases). CDR1 MDHEN and CDR2 SYDVKM come from the germline V gene. The CDR3 loop spans 13 amino acids. V was cut by 6 bases and J by 2 bases, with 11 bases left in between. Variable domain in full (rest from reference TRBV28 and TRBJ2-7): DVKVTQSSRYLVKRTGEKVFLECVQDMDHENMFWYRQDPGLGLRLIYFSYDVKMKEKGDIPEGYSVSREKKERFSLILESASTNQTSMYLCASSQGTTYEQYFGPGTRLTVT.

The chain uses TRBV5-1 and TRBJ2-1; 8 nucleotides line up with TRBD1. V shed 4 bases, J shed 2 bases, and the junction held 5 bases outside the gene matches. The germline V gene encodes CDR1 SGHRS and CDR2 YFSETQ. The CDR3 consists of 15 residues. CDR3: CASSRGQATYNEQFF. CDR3 nucleotide sequence: TGCGCCAGCAGCCGGGGACAGGCCACCTACAATGAGCAGTTCTTC.